This TCR beta chain was identified in a study of blood T cell repertoires in COVID-19. Study overall: Collection of acute and convalescent COVID-19 samples took place in the United States, Italy and Spain. T cells, B-cell-depleted T cells, or PBMCs supplied cDNA or gDNA.

Trimming shortened V by 6 bases and J by 4 bases, and 7 bases separated the two germline ends. CDR3 length: 12 amino acids. Germline values: CDR1 SNHLY, CDR2 FYNNEI. Study processing details: Amplifying reference gene primers gave estimates of nucleated cell counts. Only in-frame clones appear in the TCRdb table, and some are missing; sequencing was by immunoSEQ multiplex PCR. V and J calls and clone size follow that table, whereas D and trimming were derived from the DNA. Among some 97,000 clones listed, roughly 92% were seen once. The clonotype originates from a man between 65 and 85 years old with acute or convalescent COVID-19. Sequenced: peripheral blood. The chain uses TRBV2 and TRBJ2-1, with TRBD2 as a possible D gene (5 bases). CDR3: CASRDWYNEQFF. In nucleotides, the CDR3 is TGTGCCAGCAGGGACTGGTACAATGAGCAGTTCTTC.